This TCR beta chain was recorded in a study of T cells after yellow fever vaccination. Study overall: SMART-Seq v4 Ultra Low Input handled preparation of low-cell-number fractions.

This clonotype was detected ten times or more. Its antigen is as yet unknown. This CDR3 region has 14 residues. V lost 6 bases, J lost 5 bases, and 16 bases lay in between. Per germline, CDR1 SNHLY and CDR2 FYNNEI. They built TCR cDNA with 5'RACE template switching, a step that put in a universal primer site and UMIs. Via MiXCR, TCRdb re-called the 5' RACE reads, giving one row per CDR3 protein. The table has roughly 170,000 distinct CDR3 sequences, about 6% seen once. Study-level findings and limits: Researchers report a weaker secondary response that nonetheless peaked faster, day 5 versus 15. Just a small share of clonotypes turned up in the CD4 compartment as well as the CD8 compartment.

The gene calls are TRBV2 and TRBJ1-1; D gene ambiguous. The starting material was CD4+ T cells sorted from PBMCs, obtained on the day of the first yellow fever vaccination. The clonotype originates from a man aged 18 to 29 who received the YFV17D yellow fever vaccine. CDR3 region: CASRDRSGLTEAFF. CDR3 in DNA: TGTGCCAGCAGGGACCGTTCGGGATTGACTGAAGCTTTCTTT.